Given below is one T cell receptor beta chain in context. This sample also contains other DNA sequences that code for the same CDR3. This sample is part of a study of shared clonotypes between healthy human individuals. Overall study: Donor composition was a couple of women and a few men, aged 18 to 49.

Method: immunoSEQ multiplex PCR; TCRdb's copy keeps in-frame clones and lacks some. The repertoire consists of 2 million to 2.5 million clones, with 93% occurring once and the leading ten covering about 0.34%. In germline, CDR1 is DFQATT, CDR2 SNEGSKA (reference sequence). CDR3 length equals 10 residues. V lost 4 bases to trimming and J lost 7 bases, with 5 bases between them. The chain carries TRBV20-1 and TRBJ2-1; D gene unclear. The sample was naive CD4+ T cells from PBMCs. Indicated subset: CD45RA+ positively selected. This clonotype originated in a young man in good health. Some clones in this sample may be carry-over from other donors' samples. CDR3 sequence reads: CSAKGNEQFF. The CDR3, as DNA: TGCAGTGCTAAAGGGAATGAGCAGTTCTTC.